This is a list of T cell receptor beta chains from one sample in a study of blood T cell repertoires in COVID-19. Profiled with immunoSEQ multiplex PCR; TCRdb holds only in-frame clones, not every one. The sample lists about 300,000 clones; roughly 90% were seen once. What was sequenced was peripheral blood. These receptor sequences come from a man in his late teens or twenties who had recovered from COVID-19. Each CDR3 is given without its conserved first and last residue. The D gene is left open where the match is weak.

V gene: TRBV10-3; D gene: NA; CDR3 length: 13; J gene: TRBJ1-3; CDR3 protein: AITERGVAGNTIY
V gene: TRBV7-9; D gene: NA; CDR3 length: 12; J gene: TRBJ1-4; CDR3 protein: ASSPGDANEKLF
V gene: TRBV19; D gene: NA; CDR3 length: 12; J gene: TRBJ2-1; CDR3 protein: ASSGGDGYNEQF
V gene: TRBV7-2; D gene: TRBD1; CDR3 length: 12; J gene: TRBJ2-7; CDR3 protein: ASSFLQGAYEQY
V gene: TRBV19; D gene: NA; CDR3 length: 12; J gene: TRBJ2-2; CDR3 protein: ASRETSDTGELF
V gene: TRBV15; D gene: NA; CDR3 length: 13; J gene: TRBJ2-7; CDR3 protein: ATSRDAGSSYEQY
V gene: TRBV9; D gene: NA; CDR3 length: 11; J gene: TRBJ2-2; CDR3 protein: ASSKTGSGELF
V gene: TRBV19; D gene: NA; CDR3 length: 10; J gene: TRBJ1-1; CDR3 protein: ASSPTGQGAF
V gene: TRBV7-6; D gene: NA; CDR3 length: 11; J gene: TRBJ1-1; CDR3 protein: ASSLGENTEAF
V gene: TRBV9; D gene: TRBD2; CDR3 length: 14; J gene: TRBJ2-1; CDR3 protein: ASSPFGGSSYNEQF
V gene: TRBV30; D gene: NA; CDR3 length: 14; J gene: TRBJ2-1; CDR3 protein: AGAGLTLSSYNEQF
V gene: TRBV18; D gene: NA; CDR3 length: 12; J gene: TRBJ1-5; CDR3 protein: ASSPLGGWQPQH
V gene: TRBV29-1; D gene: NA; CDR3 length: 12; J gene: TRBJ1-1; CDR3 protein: SVVPTEMNTEAF
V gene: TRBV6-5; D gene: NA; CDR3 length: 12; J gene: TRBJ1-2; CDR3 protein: ASSYGQGGYGYT
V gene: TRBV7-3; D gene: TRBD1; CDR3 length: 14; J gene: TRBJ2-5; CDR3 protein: ASSPSGERGRETQY
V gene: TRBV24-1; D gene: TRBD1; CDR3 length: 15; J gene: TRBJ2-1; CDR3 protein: ATSDNPSGGSYNEQF
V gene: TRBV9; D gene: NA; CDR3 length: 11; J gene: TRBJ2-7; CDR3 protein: ASSGGGHREQY
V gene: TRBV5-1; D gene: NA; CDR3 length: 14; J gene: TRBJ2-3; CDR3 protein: ASSLDASISTDTQY
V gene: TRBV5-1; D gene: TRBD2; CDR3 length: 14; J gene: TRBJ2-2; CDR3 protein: ASSVGLAGVTGELF
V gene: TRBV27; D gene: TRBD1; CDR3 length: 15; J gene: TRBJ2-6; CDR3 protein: ASSLLGQALGANVLT
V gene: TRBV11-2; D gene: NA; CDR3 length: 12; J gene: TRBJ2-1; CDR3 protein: ASSLGSRGNEQF
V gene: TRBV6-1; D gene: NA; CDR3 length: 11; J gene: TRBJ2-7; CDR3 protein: ASSHGQRYEQY
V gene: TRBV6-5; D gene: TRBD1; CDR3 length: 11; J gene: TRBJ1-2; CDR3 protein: ASSTNQGVGYT
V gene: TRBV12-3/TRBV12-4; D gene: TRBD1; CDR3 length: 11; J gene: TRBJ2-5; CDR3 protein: ASRLTGEETQY
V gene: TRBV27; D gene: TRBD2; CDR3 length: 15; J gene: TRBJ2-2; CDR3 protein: ASLGGGRALNTGELF
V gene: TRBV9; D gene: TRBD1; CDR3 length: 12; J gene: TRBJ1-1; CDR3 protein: ASSAPPGTDEAF
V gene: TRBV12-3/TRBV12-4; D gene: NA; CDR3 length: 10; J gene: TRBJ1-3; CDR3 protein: ASSLVENTIY
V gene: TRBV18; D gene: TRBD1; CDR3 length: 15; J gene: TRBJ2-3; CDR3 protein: ASSPPGTAISTDTQY
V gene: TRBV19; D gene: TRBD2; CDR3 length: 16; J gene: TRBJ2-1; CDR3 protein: ASSIIGAVAGGPNEQF
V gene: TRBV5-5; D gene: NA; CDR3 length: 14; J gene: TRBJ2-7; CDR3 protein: ASSLVFGTGDYEQY
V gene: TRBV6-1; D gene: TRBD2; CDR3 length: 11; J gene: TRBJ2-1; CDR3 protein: ASSVAGGGEQF
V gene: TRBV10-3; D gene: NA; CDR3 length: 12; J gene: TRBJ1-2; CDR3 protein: AISDYRVPYGYT
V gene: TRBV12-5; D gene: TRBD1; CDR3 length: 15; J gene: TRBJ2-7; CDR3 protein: ASGLSTGQGVFYEQY
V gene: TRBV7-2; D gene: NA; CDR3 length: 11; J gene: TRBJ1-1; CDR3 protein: ASRKGSFTEAF
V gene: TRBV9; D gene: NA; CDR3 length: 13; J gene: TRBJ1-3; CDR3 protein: ASSDLTASGNTIY
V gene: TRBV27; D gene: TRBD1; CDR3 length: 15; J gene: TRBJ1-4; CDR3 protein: ASSPGTGRSSNEKLF
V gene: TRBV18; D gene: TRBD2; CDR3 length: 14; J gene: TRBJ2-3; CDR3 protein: ASSPISGVTTDTQY
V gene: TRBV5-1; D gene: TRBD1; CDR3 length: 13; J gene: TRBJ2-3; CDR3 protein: ASSLERGPSDTQY
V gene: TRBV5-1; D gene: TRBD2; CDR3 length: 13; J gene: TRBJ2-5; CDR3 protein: ASSPQRGSEETQY
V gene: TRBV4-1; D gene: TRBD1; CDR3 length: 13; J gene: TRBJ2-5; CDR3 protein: ASSQGTGGRETQY
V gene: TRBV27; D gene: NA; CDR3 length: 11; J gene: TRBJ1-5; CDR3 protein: ASGGGARQPQH
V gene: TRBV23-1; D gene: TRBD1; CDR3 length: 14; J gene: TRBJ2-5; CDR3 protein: ASSQSTGGNKETQY